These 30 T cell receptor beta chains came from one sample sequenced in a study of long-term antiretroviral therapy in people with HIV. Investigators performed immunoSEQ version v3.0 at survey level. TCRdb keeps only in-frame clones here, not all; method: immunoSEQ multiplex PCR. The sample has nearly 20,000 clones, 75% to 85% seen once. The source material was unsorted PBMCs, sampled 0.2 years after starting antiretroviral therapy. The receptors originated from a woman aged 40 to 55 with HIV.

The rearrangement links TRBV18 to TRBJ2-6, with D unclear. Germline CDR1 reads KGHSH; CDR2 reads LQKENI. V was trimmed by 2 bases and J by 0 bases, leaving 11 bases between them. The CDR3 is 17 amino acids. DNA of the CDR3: TGTGCCAGCTCACCAATGGTTAGCCGCTCTGGGGCCAACGTCCTGACTTTC. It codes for CASSPMVSRSGANVLTF.

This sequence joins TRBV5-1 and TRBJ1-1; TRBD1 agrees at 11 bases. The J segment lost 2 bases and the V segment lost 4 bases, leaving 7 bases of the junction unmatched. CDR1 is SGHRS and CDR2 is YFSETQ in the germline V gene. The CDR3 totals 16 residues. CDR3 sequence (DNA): TGCGCCAGCAGCCCCGGGACAGGGGGATTCAACACTGAAGCTTTCTTT. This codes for CASSPGTGGFNTEAFF.

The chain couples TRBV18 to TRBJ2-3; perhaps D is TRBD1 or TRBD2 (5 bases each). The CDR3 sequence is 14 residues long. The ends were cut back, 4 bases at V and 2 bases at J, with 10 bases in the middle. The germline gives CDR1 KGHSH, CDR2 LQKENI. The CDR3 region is CASSRGMHTDTQYF. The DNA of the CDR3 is TGTGCCAGCTCACGGGGGATGCACACAGATACGCAGTATTTT.

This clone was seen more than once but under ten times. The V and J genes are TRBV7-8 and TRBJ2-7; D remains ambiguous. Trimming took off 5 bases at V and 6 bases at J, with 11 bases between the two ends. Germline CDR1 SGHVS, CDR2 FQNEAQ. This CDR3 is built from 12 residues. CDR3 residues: CASSAKMLEQYF. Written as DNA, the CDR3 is TGTGCCAGCAGCGCAAAGATGCTCGAGCAGTACTTC.

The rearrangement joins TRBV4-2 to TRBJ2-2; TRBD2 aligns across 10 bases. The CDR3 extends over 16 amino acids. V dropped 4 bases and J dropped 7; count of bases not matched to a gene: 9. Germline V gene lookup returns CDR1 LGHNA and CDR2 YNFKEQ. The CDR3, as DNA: TGTGCCAGCAGCCGACCGGCGGCTAGCGGGGGCGGGGAGCTGTTTTTT. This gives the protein CASSRPAASGGGELFF.

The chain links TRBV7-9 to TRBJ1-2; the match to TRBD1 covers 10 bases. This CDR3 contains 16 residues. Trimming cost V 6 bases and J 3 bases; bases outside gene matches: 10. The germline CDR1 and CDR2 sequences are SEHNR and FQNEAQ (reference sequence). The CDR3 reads CASRHGTGVSDYGYTF. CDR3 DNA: TGTGCCAGCAGGCATGGGACAGGGGTTTCGGACTATGGCTACACCTTC.

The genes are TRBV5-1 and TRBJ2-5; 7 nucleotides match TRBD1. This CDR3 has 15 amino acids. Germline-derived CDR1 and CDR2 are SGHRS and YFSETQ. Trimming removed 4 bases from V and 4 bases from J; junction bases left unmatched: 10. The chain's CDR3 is CASSEVGTGAETQYF. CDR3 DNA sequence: TGCGCCAGCAGCGAGGTGGGAACAGGGGCAGAGACCCAGTACTTC.

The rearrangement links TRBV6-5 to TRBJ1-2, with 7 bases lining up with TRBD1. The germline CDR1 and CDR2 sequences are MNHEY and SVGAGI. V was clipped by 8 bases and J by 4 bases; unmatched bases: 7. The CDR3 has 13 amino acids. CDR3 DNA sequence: TGTGCCAGCGCTGCGACAGGGCGCTATGGCTACACCTTC. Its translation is CASAATGRYGYTF.

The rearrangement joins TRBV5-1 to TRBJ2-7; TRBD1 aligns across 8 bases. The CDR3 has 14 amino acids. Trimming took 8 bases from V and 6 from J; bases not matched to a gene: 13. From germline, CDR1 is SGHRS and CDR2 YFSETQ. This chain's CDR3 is CASRPDRVLLEQYF. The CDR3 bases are TGCGCCAGTCGACCGGACAGGGTCCTTCTCGAGCAGTACTTC.

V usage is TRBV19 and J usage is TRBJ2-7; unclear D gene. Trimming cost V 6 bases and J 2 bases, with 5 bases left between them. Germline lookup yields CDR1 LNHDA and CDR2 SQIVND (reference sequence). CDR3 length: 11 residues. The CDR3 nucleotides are TGTGCCAGTAGCGATACCTACGAGCAGTACTTC. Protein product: CASSDTYEQYF.

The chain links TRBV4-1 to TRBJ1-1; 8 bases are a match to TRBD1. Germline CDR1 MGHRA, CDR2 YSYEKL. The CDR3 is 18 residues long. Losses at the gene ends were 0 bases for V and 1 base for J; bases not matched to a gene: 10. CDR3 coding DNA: TGCGCCAGCAGCCAAGACGCCGGGACAGGTTTTGCGAACACTGAAGCTTTCTTT. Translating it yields CASSQDAGTGFANTEAFF.

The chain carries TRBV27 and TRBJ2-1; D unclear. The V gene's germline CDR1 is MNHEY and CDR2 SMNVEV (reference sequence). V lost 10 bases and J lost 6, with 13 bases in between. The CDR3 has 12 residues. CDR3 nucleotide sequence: TGTGCCACCCGACTCCGAGGCAATGAGCAGTTCTTC. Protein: CATRLRGNEQFF.

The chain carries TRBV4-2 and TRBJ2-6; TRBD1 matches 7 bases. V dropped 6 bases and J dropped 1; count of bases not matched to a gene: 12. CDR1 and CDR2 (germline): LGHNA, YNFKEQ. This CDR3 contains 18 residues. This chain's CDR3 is CASSERRGLESGANVLTF. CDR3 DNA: TGTGCCAGCAGTGAAAGAAGGGGGCTAGAATCTGGGGCCAACGTCCTGACTTTC.

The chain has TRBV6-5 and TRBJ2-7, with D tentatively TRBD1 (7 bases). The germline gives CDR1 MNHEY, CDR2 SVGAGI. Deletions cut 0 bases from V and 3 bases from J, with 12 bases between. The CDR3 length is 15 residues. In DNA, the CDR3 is TGTGCCAGCAGTTACTCCCCGCAGGGGGGCTACGAGCAGTACTTC. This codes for CASSYSPQGGYEQYF.

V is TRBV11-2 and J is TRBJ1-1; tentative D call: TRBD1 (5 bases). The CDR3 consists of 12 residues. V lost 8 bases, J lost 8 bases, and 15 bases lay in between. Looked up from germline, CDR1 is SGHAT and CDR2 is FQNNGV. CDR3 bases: TGTGCCAGCCAAGGTACGGGGGTCGAAGCTTTCTTT. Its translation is CASQGTGVEAFF.

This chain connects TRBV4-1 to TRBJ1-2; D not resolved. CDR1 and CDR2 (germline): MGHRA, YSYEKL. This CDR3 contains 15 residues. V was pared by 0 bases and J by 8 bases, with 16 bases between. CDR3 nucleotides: TGCGCCAGCAGCCAAGAATTGATCGACTTGGGGGGCTACACCTTC. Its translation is CASSQELIDLGGYTF.

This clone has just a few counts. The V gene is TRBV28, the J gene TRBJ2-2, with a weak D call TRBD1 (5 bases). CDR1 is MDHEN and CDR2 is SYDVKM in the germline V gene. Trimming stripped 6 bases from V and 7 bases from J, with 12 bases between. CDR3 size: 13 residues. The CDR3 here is CASSLRVIGELFF. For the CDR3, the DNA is TGTGCCAGCAGCCTCAGGGTTATCGGGGAGCTGTTTTTT.

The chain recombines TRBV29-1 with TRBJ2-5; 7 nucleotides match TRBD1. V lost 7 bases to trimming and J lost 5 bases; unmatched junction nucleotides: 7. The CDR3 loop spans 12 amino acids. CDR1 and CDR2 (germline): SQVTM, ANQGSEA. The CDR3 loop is CSAYRGAETQYF. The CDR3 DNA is TGCAGCGCCTACAGGGGAGCGGAGACCCAGTACTTC.

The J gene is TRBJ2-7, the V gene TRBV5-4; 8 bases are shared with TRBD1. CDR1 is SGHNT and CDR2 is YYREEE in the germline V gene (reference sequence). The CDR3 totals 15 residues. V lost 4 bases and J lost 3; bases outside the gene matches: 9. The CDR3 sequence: CASSPDRGKFYEQYF. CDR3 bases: TGTGCCAGCAGCCCTGACAGGGGAAAATTCTACGAGCAGTACTTC.

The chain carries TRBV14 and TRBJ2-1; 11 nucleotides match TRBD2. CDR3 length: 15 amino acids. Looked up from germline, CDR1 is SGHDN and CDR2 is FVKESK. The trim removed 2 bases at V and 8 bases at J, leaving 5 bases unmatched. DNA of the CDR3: TGTGCCAGCAGCCAAAGACTAGCGGGATGGGATGAGCAGTTCTTC. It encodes CASSQRLAGWDEQFF.

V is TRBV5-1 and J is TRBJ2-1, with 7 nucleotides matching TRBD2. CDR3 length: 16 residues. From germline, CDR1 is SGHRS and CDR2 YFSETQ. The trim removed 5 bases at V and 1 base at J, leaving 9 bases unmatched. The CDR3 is CASSRSAGVSYNEQFF. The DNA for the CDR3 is TGCGCCAGCAGTAGATCTGCGGGGGTGTCCTACAATGAGCAGTTCTTC.

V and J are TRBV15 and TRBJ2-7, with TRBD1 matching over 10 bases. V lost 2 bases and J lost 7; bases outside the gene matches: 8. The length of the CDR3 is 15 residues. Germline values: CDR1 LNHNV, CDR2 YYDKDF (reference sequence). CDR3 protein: CATSRQRQGAREQYF. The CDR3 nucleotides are TGTGCCACCAGCAGACAAAGACAGGGGGCGCGGGAGCAGTACTTC.

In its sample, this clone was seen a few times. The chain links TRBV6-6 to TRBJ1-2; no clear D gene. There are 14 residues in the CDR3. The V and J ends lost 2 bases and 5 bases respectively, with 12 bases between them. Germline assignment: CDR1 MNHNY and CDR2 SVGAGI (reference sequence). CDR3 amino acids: CASSYGSIQYGYTF. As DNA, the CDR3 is TGTGCCAGCAGTTACGGGTCAATCCAATATGGCTACACCTTC.

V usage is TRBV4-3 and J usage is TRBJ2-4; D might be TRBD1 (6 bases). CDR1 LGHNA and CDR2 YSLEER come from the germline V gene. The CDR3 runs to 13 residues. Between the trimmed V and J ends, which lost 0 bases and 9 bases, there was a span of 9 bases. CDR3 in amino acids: CASSQDWGLIQYF. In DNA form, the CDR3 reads TGCGCCAGCAGCCAAGATTGGGGGCTCATTCAGTACTTC.

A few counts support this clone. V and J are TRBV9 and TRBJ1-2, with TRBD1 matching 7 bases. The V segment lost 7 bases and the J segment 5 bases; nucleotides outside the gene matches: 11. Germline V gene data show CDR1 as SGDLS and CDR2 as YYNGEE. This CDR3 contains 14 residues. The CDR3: CASHRGGGLYGYTF. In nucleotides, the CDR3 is TGTGCCAGCCACCGAGGGGGCGGACTGTATGGCTACACCTTC.

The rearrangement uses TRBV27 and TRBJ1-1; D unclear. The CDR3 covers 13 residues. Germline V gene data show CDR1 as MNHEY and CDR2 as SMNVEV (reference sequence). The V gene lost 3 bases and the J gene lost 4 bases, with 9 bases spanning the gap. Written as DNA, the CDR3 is TGTGCCAGCAGTTTCGACCCCGCCACTGAAGCTTTCTTT. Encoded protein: CASSFDPATEAFF.

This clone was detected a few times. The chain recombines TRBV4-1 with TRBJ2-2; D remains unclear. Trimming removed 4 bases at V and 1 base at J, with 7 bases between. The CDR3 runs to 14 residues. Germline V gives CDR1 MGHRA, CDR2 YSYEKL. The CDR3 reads CASSLLQNTGELFF. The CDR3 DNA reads TGCGCCAGCAGCCTACTTCAGAACACCGGGGAGCTGTTTTTT.

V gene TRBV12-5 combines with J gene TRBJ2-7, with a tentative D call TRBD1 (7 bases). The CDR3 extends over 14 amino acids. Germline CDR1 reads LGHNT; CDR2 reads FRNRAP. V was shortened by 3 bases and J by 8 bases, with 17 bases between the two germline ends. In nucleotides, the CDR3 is TGTGCTAGTGGTTTCACCCTGCGGGACAGACAGCAGTACTTC. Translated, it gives CASGFTLRDRQQYF.

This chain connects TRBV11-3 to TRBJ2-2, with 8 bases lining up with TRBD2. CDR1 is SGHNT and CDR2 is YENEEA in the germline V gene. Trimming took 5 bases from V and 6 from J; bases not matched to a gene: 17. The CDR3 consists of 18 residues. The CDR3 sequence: CASSARTEAGVRAGELFF. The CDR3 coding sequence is TGTGCCAGCAGCGCTAGAACAGAAGCGGGAGTACGAGCCGGGGAGCTGTTTTTT.

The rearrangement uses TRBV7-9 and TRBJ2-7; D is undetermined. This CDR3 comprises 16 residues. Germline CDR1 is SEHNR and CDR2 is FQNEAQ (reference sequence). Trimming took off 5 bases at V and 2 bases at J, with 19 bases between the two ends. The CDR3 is CASSLEDGASTYEQYF. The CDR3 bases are TGTGCCAGCAGCCTAGAGGATGGAGCGTCTACCTACGAGCAGTACTTC. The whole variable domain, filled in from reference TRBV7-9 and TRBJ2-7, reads DTGVSQNPRHKITKRGQNVTFRCDPISEHNRLYWYRQTLGQGPEFLTYFQNEAQLEKSRLLSDRFSAERPKGSFSTLEIQRTEQGDSAMYLCASSLEDGASTYEQYFGPGTRLTVT.